These 23 T cell receptor beta chains share one sample of origin, sequenced in a study of blood T cell repertoires in COVID-19 (dated by TCRdb to 2019 to 2021). Libraries were prepared through the immunoSEQ multiplex PCR assay. Not all clones reach the TCRdb copy of this immuneACCESS table, which keeps in-frame sequences only. Checked studies attribute under half of the gap to unresolved V genes and leave the rest unexplained. The sample records approximately 180,000 clones, around nine tenths of which are singletons. Nearly 0.55% of the sample goes to the ten largest clones. The sample comprised peripheral blood. The receptors derive from a man in his fifties or sixties with acute or convalescent COVID-19.

This clone showed up just a few times. J is TRBJ1-1 and V is TRBV12-3 or TRBV12-4; TRBD1 matches at 9 bases. V shed 4 bases and J 10 bases; nucleotides not matched to a gene: 7. There are 13 residues in the CDR3. The CDR3 bases are TGTGCCAGCAGTTATAGGGACAGGGTAATAGCTTTCTTT. Protein sequence: CASSYRDRVIAFF.

The rearrangement links TRBV19 to TRBJ2-2; 7 bases match TRBD2. The V segment lost 5 bases and the J segment 3 bases; nucleotides outside the gene matches: 3. The CDR3 is 14 amino acids. Germline loops: CDR1 LNHDA, CDR2 SQIVND (reference sequence). CDR3 in DNA: TGTGCCAGTAGTCGGGGAGGGGACACCGGGGAGCTGTTTTTT. This codes for CASSRGGDTGELFF.

The J gene is TRBJ2-5, the V gene TRBV7-2; 11 nucleotides line up with TRBD2. Germline V gives CDR1 SGHTA, CDR2 FQGNSA. The CDR3 is made up of 16 amino acids. V was pared by 0 bases and J by 9 bases, with 9 bases of the junction left unmatched. The CDR3: CASSLAAGLAGGAQYF. In DNA, the CDR3 is TGTGCCAGCAGCTTAGCCGCAGGACTAGCGGGTGGGGCCCAGTACTTC. Looking up the rest from reference TRBV7-2 and TRBJ2-5 gives the full variable domain: GAGVSQSPSNKVTEKGKDVELRCDPISGHTALYWYRQSLGQGLEFLIYFQGNSAPDKSGLPSDRFSAERTGGSVSTLTIQRTQQEDSAVYLCASSLAAGLAGGAQYFGPGTRLLVL.

The V and J genes are TRBV7-9 and TRBJ2-1; 8 nucleotides line up with TRBD2. The length of the CDR3 is 16 residues. V trimming: 5 bases; J trimming: 3 bases; junction bases outside the gene matches: 9. The germline V gene encodes CDR1 SEHNR and CDR2 FQNEAQ (reference sequence). In DNA, the CDR3 is TGTGCCAGCAGCCATACTAGCGGCCCACACTACAATGAGCAGTTCTTC. This gives the protein CASSHTSGPHYNEQFF.

Comment on this clone: In the same sample, other DNA sequences code for this CDR3. V is TRBV2 and J is TRBJ1-5; D uncertain. The CDR3 totals 13 residues. Germline CDR1 reads SNHLY; CDR2 reads FYNNEI. V lost 3 bases and J 6 bases, leaving 9 bases between the germline ends. The CDR3 here is CASSEGRFQPQHF. The CDR3 region has the DNA TGTGCCAGCAGTGAGGGGAGGTTTCAGCCCCAGCATTTT. Using reference TRBV2 and TRBJ1-5 for the parts outside the CDR3, the full variable domain is EPEVTQTPSHQVTQMGQEVILRCVPISNHLYFYWYRQILGQKVEFLVSFYNNEISEKSEIFDDQFSVERPDGSNFTLKIRSTKLEDSAMYFCASSEGRFQPQHFGDGTRLSIL.

The gene calls are TRBV20-1 and TRBJ2-5, with no clear D. The CDR3 contains 10 residues. V lost 3 bases, J lost 5 bases, and 4 bases lay in between. Germline lookup yields CDR1 DFQATT and CDR2 SNEGSKA (reference sequence). CDR3 sequence: CSASHETQYF. CDR3 DNA sequence: TGCAGTGCTAGTCATGAGACCCAGTACTTC.

The V call is TRBV4-3, the J call TRBJ1-2; D remains ambiguous. V lost 1 base to trimming and J lost 2 bases, with 8 bases between them. This CDR3 has 14 amino acids. In germline, CDR1 is LGHNA, CDR2 YSLEER. The CDR3 DNA is TGCGCCAGCAGCCAAGGGGCCACCAACTATGGCTACACCTTC. It yields the protein CASSQGATNYGYTF.

The chain joins TRBV28 to TRBJ2-5; 11 positions match TRBD2. The germline gives CDR1 MDHEN, CDR2 SYDVKM. The CDR3 totals 15 residues. Trimming at V came to 6 bases and at J to 4 bases, leaving 7 bases not matched to a gene. CDR3 nucleotides: TGTGCCAGCAGACAACTAGCGGGAGTGGGAGAGACCCAGTACTTC. Translating it yields CASRQLAGVGETQYF.

This clone was picked up one time. This rearrangement joins TRBV27 to TRBJ2-7; possible D gene TRBD1, 5 bases. Germline V CDR1 and CDR2: MNHEY, SMNVEV (reference sequence). V lost 7 bases and J 6 bases, leaving 16 bases between the germline ends. The CDR3 length is 13 residues. CDR3: CASKAGHPSEQYF. For the CDR3, the DNA is TGTGCCAGCAAAGCAGGGCACCCATCCGAGCAGTACTTC.

The V call is TRBV25-1, the J call TRBJ2-2, with D unresolved. Germline CDR1 is MGHDK and CDR2 is SYGVNS. The CDR3 has 11 amino acids. V dropped 5 bases and J dropped 9 bases, with 7 bases sitting between them. CDR3 amino acids: CASSTTWELFF. The CDR3, as DNA: TGTGCCAGCAGTACTACTTGGGAGCTGTTTTTT.

The chain joins TRBV4-2 to TRBJ1-4; TRBD1 is a possible D gene (5 bases). Germline V gene data show CDR1 as LGHNA and CDR2 as YNFKEQ. This CDR3 contains 16 residues. V gave up 1 base and J gave up 1 base, with 10 bases separating them. The CDR3 coding sequence is TGTGCCAGCAGCCAAGCGCAGGGAGGAACTAATGAAAAACTGTTTTTT. It yields the protein CASSQAQGGTNEKLFF.

V and J are TRBV29-1 and TRBJ1-1; TRBD1 matches at 9 bases. Germline values: CDR1 SQVTM, CDR2 ANQGSEA. The CDR3 is 14 amino acids. V dropped 3 bases and J dropped 4; count of bases not matched to a gene: 6. This chain's CDR3 is CSVDGTGLGTEAFF. The CDR3 nucleotides read TGCAGCGTTGATGGGACAGGGCTTGGCACTGAAGCTTTCTTT.

The J gene is TRBJ1-1, the V gene TRBV7-3; TRBD1 matches at 8 bases. V shed 3 bases, J shed 3 bases, and the junction held 3 bases outside the gene matches. Germline V gene sequence: CDR1 SGHTA, CDR2 FQGTGA. CDR3 length: 14 residues. The DNA for the CDR3 is TGTGCCAGCAGCTTTGACAGGGGCGACACTGAAGCTTTCTTT. This encodes CASSFDRGDTEAFF.

The chain couples TRBV5-1 to TRBJ2-5, with 7 bases lining up with TRBD1. The CDR3 is 16 residues long. The germline V gene encodes CDR1 SGHRS and CDR2 YFSETQ. Losses at the gene ends were 4 bases for V and 4 bases for J; bases not matched to a gene: 13. In DNA, the CDR3 is TGCGCCAGCAGCCCGACCTCAGGGGGTAGGGGAGAGACCCAGTACTTC. This gives the protein CASSPTSGGRGETQYF.

The V gene is TRBV30, the J gene TRBJ2-7; D is uncertain. The germline V gene has CDR1 GTSNPN and CDR2 SVGIG (reference sequence). The V end was cut by 1 base, the J end by 4 bases, with 8 bases between. The CDR3 has 12 residues. The CDR3 is CAWSASVYEQYF. CDR3 sequence (DNA): TGTGCCTGGAGTGCCAGTGTTTACGAGCAGTACTTC.

This clone was counted a single time. The chain joins TRBV9 to TRBJ1-1; 7 bases align to TRBD1. This CDR3 comprises 15 residues. With 3 bases clipped from V and 3 bases from J, the junction kept 8 bases outside the gene matches. Germline V gene sequence: CDR1 SGDLS, CDR2 YYNGEE. The CDR3 DNA sequence: TGTGCCAGCAGCGGGGACGGGACAGCGGACACTGAAGCTTTCTTT. This translates into CASSGDGTADTEAFF.

The rearrangement joins TRBV4-2 to TRBJ2-1; 7 nucleotides line up with TRBD2. V was pared by 3 bases and J by 6 bases, with 8 bases of the junction left unmatched. Germline V gene sequence: CDR1 LGHNA, CDR2 YNFKEQ. The CDR3 runs 15 residues. In DNA, the CDR3 is TGTGCCAGCAGCCACGGGACTAATGATGGCAATGAGCAGTTCTTC. This translates into CASSHGTNDGNEQFF.

The chain is built from TRBV19 and TRBJ2-1; D is uncertain. Germline lookup yields CDR1 LNHDA and CDR2 SQIVND (reference sequence). CDR3 size: 15 residues. The V and J ends lost 7 bases and 0 bases respectively, with 13 bases between them. The CDR3 coding sequence is TGTGCCAGTACTGCCAGGCTCAGCTCCTACAATGAGCAGTTCTTC. Protein: CASTARLSSYNEQFF. The whole variable domain, remainder taken from reference TRBV19 and TRBJ2-1, is DGGITQSPKYLFRKEGQNVTLSCEQNLNHDAMYWYRQDPGQGLRLIYYSQIVNDFQKGDIAEGYSVSREKKESFPLTVTSAQKNPTAFYLCASTARLSSYNEQFFGPGTRLTVL.

This clone was seen a few times. The chain employs TRBV5-4 and TRBJ1-3; tentatively, D is TRBD1 (5 bases). Between the trimmed V and J ends, which lost 1 base and 2 bases, there was a span of 7 bases. Germline CDR1 and CDR2: SGHNT and YYREEE (reference sequence). The CDR3 totals 14 residues. CDR3 bases: TGTGCCAGCAGCTTGATAGGGGCTGGAAACACCATATATTTT. This sequence encodes CASSLIGAGNTIYF.

The rearrangement links TRBV18 to TRBJ1-1; D is perhaps TRBD1 (5 bases). The CDR3 has 13 residues. The V end lost 2 bases, the J end lost 6 bases, and 10 bases lay between the germline ends. The germline V gene encodes CDR1 KGHSH and CDR2 LQKENI. CDR3 DNA sequence: TGTGCCAGCTCACCAACCAGGGAAGCTGAAGCTTTCTTT. Amino acid sequence: CASSPTREAEAFF.

DNA of the CDR3: TGTGCCAGCAGTTTCGTCGGCCCTACGGGAGAAAAACTGTTTTTT. This codes for CASSFVGPTGEKLFF. The chain joins TRBV28 to TRBJ1-4; D uncertain. The CDR3 is made up of 15 amino acids. With 3 bases removed from V and 8 bases from J, the gap between germline ends came to 16 bases. The germline V gene encodes CDR1 MDHEN and CDR2 SYDVKM. Full variable domain (outside the CDR3, taken from reference TRBV28 and TRBJ1-4): DVKVTQSSRYLVKRTGEKVFLECVQDMDHENMFWYRQDPGLGLRLIYFSYDVKMKEKGDIPEGYSVSREKKERFSLILESASTNQTSMYLCASSFVGPTGEKLFFGSGTQLSVL.

This chain joins TRBV12-3 or TRBV12-4 and TRBJ1-6; 7 bases fit TRBD1. CDR3 length equals 13 residues. With V trimmed by 7 bases and J by 7 bases, 4 bases remained unmatched. Written as DNA, the CDR3 is TGTGCCAGCACCCGGGACAGAAATTCACCCCTCCACTTT. Translation: CASTRDRNSPLHF.

The V and J genes are TRBV7-2 and TRBJ2-1, with D perhaps TRBD2 (5 bases). Per the germline V gene, CDR1 is SGHTA and CDR2 is FQGNSA. Trimming removed 1 base at V and 5 bases at J, with 12 bases between. The CDR3 has 15 amino acids. The DNA for the CDR3 is TGTGCCAGCAGCTTAGTTGCGGGCCCAAACAATGAGCAGTTCTTC. Protein: CASSLVAGPNNEQFF.